This T cell receptor beta chain originates from a study of T cells in Graves' hyperthyroidism and ophthalmopathy (dated by TCRdb to the late 2010s). Describing the broader study: Peripheral blood samples were taken at the time of initial diagnosis, prior to any treatment. Once sampling was done, hyperthyroidism patients were given methimazole at a starting dose of 30 mg daily, whereas ophthalmopathy patients were given high-dose intravenous methylprednisolone. A discovery cohort of 95 to 100 patients, approximately 45 with Graves' ophthalmopathy and about 60 with stable Graves' hyperthyroidism, was used to find distinguishing TCR V-J signatures. Thyroid tissue and blood T-cell repertoires from more than 5 Graves' hyperthyroidism patients were also compared in the study. According to the paper, TCR Vbeta CDR3 sequencing was carried out on approximately 140 peripheral blood samples, which came from approximately 41 ophthalmopathy, 75 to 80 hyperthyroidism and about 17 progressor patients. Whether ophthalmopathy could be predicted prospectively was tested in an independent validation cohort made up of fewer than 20 hyperthyroidism patients plus 17 patients who later progressed to ophthalmopathy. The roughly 100 discovery patients were randomly divided into training and test sets at a 7:3 ratio. Study-level results and caveats: Most expanded thyroid clonotypes (frequency above 0.001) were also found in blood, which suggests that blood repertoires may mirror thyroid immune responses. No statistical method was used to fix the sample size in advance, and group allocation was not hidden from the investigators. In validation, progression to ophthalmopathy was predicted by the model with nearly 71% sensitivity and 72% to 85% specificity, a median of 6.5 months before onset. A 13 V-J signature model separated ophthalmopathy from stable hyperthyroidism, with over 85% sensitivity and about 81% specificity in cross-validation and 80%/75% in testing.

From V the trimming removes 5 bases and from J it removes 4 bases, while the gene matches leave 7 bases of the junction unaccounted for. According to the germline V gene, CDR1 reads MNHEY and CDR2 reads SVGEGT. Spanning cysteine to phenylalanine, the CDR3 consists of 16 amino acids. The entry retains the CDR3 DNA only, 48 bases that are in frame from base 1. The TCR beta CDR3 regions were amplified from RNA transcripts. The TCR CDR3 was subjected to a first round of RT-PCR using the HTBI primer set and the Qiagen OneStep RT-PCR kit. Libraries were constructed in a second round of multiplex PCR, after which size selection and purification were carried out. Sequencing of the libraries was done on an Illumina HiSeq2000 using paired-end 100 bp reads. As for how the authors treated the data: SOAPnuke was used to process the raw data, with reads discarded if the reads contained adapters or uncalled bases, had a mean Phred below 15, or lacked an exact constant-primer or identifier match. COPE v1.2.5 was used to merge the high-quality paired reads, and each unique nucleotide sequence was defined as a clonotype. MiTCR v1.1 was used to align the clonotypes against IMGT TRBV, TRBD and TRBJ reference segments. Analysis was restricted to V-J combinations with a frequency above 0.0001, which covered roughly 99% of repertoires. The TCS score was defined as F50 (clonal expansion) divided by E x V (chaos), with BLOSUM62-based TCRdist calculated between CDR3 peptides within each V-J. Welch's t-statistics and random forest reduced around 550 V-J features to roughly 13, which were used in a naive Bayes classifier (R e1071). The public reads were reanalyzed by TCRdb: fastp trimming at Q25, MiXCR alignment, in-frame beta chains only. Here each entry gathers all rows of one CDR3 protein and keeps the most common genes and DNA. Clone size and V and J calls follow TCRdb, not the original study. The sample table contains 360,000 or so distinct CDR3 sequences; only one count was recorded for around 15% of them. The ten top clones hold under 25% of the sample.

In the ophthalmopathy patients, disease was moderately to severely active, with a Clinical Activity Score of 3 or more, a NOSPECS grade of 4 or more, and a duration of less than 3 months. Patients with uncontrolled infections, other autoimmune diseases, pregnancy or lactation were excluded. Diagnoses were established on the basis of clinical symptoms, serum thyroxine and TRAb, thyroid ultrasound, and orbital computed tomography. PBMCs were separated from 10 ml of fresh peripheral blood using Ficoll-Paque density gradient centrifugation. Total RNA was extracted with Trizol reagent, and quality was checked on an Agilent 2100 Bioanalyzer. Worth noting for this clonotype: Its antigen specificity is not known. Qualities for individual bases were not recorded, and no much larger clone is one base off.

Material for sequencing was blood. The receptor was isolated from a woman aged 60-70 years with Graves' ophthalmopathy. Recombination connected TRBV6-2 or TRBV6-3 to TRBJ2-3, and 12 bases in between align with TRBD2. The nucleotides read TGTGCCAGCAGTGCCCGACTAGCGGGAGCCCCAGATACGCAGTATTTT. Translated, it gives CASSARLAGAPDTQYF.